The 14 T cell receptor beta chains in this list originate from one sample, sequenced in a study of OX40 agonist ivuxolimab in advanced cancers. Sequenced by immunoSEQ multiplex PCR; TCRdb stores in-frame clones only, minus some. The sample contains 77,000 or so clones, around 93% of which appear only once. Source: CD4+ or CD8+ T cells sorted from blood, taken in a trial of the OX40 agonist ivuxolimab. These receptors were taken from an adult with an advanced solid tumor such as melanoma, head and neck, liver or kidney cancer.

The chain recombines TRBV7-2 with TRBJ2-2, with D tentatively TRBD1 (6 bases). The germline V gene encodes CDR1 SGHTA and CDR2 FQGNSA. CDR3 length: 17 amino acids. V gave up 0 bases and J gave up 2 bases, with 13 bases separating them. CDR3 protein: CASSLASGVGNTGELFF. CDR3 DNA sequence: TGTGCCAGCAGCTTAGCGTCAGGGGTTGGTAACACCGGGGAGCTGTTTTTT.

The chain joins TRBV9 to TRBJ1-3; no reliable D call. From germline, CDR1 is SGDLS and CDR2 YYNGEE. The CDR3 loop spans 13 amino acids. V was shortened by 3 bases and J by 5 bases, with 9 bases between the two germline ends. CDR3 region: CASSGEQRNTIYF. The DNA of the CDR3 is TGTGCCAGCAGCGGTGAACAACGAAACACCATATATTTT.

This clone occurred a few times. This chain uses TRBV19 with TRBJ2-7, with a possible D match to TRBD1 (5 bases). V lost 6 bases to trimming and J lost 7 bases, with 16 bases between them. There are 13 residues in the CDR3. Germline CDR1 is LNHDA and CDR2 is SQIVND (reference sequence). CDR3 sequence: CASSLQVQVEQYF. The CDR3 bases are TGTGCCAGTAGCCTACAGGTACAAGTGGAGCAGTACTTC.

The DNA of the CDR3 is TGTGCCAGCAGTTACTTGACAGGGGGTAATGGCTACACCTTC. This sequence encodes CASSYLTGGNGYTF. V is TRBV6-6 and J is TRBJ1-2; 9 bases are shared with TRBD1. The V and J ends lost 1 base and 6 bases, in that order; junction bases with no gene match: 3. This CDR3 is built from 14 residues. In germline, CDR1 is MNHNY, CDR2 SVGAGI (reference sequence).

The chain joins TRBV7-6 to TRBJ2-7, with D possibly matching TRBD2 (6 bases). With 4 bases removed from V and 3 bases from J, the gap between germline ends came to 13 bases. CDR1 SGHVS and CDR2 FNYEAQ come from the germline V gene. CDR3 length: 14 amino acids. The CDR3 DNA reads TGTGCCAGCAGCTCCCCGGATAGCGGCTACGAGCAGTACTTC. Protein product: CASSSPDSGYEQYF.

The gene calls are TRBV27 and TRBJ2-1, with 7 nucleotides matching TRBD1. V shed 3 bases and J 5 bases; nucleotides not matched to a gene: 7. Germline V gene lookup returns CDR1 MNHEY and CDR2 SMNVEV (reference sequence). The CDR3 is made up of 15 amino acids. CDR3 protein: CASSLSQGVHNEQFF. In DNA form, the CDR3 reads TGTGCCAGCAGTTTGTCGCAGGGGGTCCACAATGAGCAGTTCTTC.

The V and J genes are TRBV27 and TRBJ2-5; 9 positions agree with TRBD2. Germline lookup yields CDR1 MNHEY and CDR2 SMNVEV (reference sequence). With V trimmed by 6 bases and J by 2 bases, 4 bases remained unmatched. The CDR3 totals 14 residues. The CDR3 region is CASSQTSGQETQYF. The CDR3 DNA sequence: TGTGCCAGCAGCCAGACTAGCGGACAAGAGACCCAGTACTTC.

The J gene is TRBJ1-3, the V gene TRBV10-3; no reliable D call. Germline CDR1 reads ENHRY; CDR2 reads SYGVKD. The CDR3 spans 15 residues. The V and J ends lost 4 bases and 1 base respectively, with 11 bases between them. CDR3 in DNA: TGTGCCATCAGTGTGGGATACACTTCTGGAAACACCATATATTTT. It translates to CAISVGYTSGNTIYF.

The V gene is TRBV30, the J gene TRBJ2-1, with TRBD2 identical over 9 bases. The CDR3 is 16 residues long. Germline V gene sequence: CDR1 GTSNPN, CDR2 SVGIG (reference sequence). Trimming at V came to 5 bases and at J to 0 bases, leaving 8 bases not matched to a gene. The CDR3 DNA reads as TGTGCCTGGTACAGCGGGAGGCTGAGCTCCTACAATGAGCAGTTCTTC. Amino acids: CAWYSGRLSSYNEQFF.

The chain is built from TRBV5-1 and TRBJ1-5; D perhaps matches TRBD1 (5 bases). The CDR3 contains 14 residues. V lost 4 bases, J lost 4 bases, and 12 bases lay in between. Germline V lookup: CDR1 SGHRS, CDR2 YFSETQ. This CDR3 is CASSPGSGNQPQHF. The DNA of the CDR3 is TGCGCCAGCAGCCCAGGGTCGGGGAATCAGCCCCAGCATTTT.

The chain recombines TRBV9 with TRBJ2-7; D tentatively reads TRBD1 or TRBD2 (6 bases each). Germline CDR1 and CDR2: SGDLS and YYNGEE. V was trimmed by 0 bases and J by 5 bases, leaving 21 bases between them. The CDR3 is made up of 17 amino acids. The CDR3 region has the DNA TGTGCCAGCAGCGTAGACGGGGGCGGGATTAAGCTCAACGAGCAGTACTTC. Its protein product is CASSVDGGGIKLNEQYF.

This sequence joins TRBV2 and TRBJ2-1; TRBD1 matches at 7 bases. V shed 7 bases and J 0 bases; nucleotides not matched to a gene: 6. Germline CDR1 SNHLY, CDR2 FYNNEI. CDR3 length: 15 amino acids. DNA for the CDR3: TGTGCCAGCAACACAGACAGGGACTCCTACAATGAGCAGTTCTTC. Its translation is CASNTDRDSYNEQFF.

This sequence joins TRBV27 and TRBJ2-3; 16 bases are shared with TRBD2. Germline V gene data show CDR1 as MNHEY and CDR2 as SMNVEV (reference sequence). The CDR3 totals 17 residues. Losses at the gene ends were 6 bases for V and 6 bases for J; bases not matched to a gene: 9. The CDR3 DNA is TGTGCCAGCAGCCTCGCCGGGACTAGCGGGAGGGAGGATACGCAGTATTTT. This translates into CASSLAGTSGREDTQYF.

This chain connects TRBV6-1 to TRBJ1-2; 11 bases line up with TRBD1. CDR1 and CDR2 (germline): MNHNS, SASEGT. The CDR3 has 15 amino acids. V shed 4 bases and J 3 bases; nucleotides not matched to a gene: 4. The chain's CDR3 is CASSGTGGVDYGYTF. CDR3 DNA: TGTGCCAGCAGTGGGACAGGGGGCGTCGACTATGGCTACACCTTC.